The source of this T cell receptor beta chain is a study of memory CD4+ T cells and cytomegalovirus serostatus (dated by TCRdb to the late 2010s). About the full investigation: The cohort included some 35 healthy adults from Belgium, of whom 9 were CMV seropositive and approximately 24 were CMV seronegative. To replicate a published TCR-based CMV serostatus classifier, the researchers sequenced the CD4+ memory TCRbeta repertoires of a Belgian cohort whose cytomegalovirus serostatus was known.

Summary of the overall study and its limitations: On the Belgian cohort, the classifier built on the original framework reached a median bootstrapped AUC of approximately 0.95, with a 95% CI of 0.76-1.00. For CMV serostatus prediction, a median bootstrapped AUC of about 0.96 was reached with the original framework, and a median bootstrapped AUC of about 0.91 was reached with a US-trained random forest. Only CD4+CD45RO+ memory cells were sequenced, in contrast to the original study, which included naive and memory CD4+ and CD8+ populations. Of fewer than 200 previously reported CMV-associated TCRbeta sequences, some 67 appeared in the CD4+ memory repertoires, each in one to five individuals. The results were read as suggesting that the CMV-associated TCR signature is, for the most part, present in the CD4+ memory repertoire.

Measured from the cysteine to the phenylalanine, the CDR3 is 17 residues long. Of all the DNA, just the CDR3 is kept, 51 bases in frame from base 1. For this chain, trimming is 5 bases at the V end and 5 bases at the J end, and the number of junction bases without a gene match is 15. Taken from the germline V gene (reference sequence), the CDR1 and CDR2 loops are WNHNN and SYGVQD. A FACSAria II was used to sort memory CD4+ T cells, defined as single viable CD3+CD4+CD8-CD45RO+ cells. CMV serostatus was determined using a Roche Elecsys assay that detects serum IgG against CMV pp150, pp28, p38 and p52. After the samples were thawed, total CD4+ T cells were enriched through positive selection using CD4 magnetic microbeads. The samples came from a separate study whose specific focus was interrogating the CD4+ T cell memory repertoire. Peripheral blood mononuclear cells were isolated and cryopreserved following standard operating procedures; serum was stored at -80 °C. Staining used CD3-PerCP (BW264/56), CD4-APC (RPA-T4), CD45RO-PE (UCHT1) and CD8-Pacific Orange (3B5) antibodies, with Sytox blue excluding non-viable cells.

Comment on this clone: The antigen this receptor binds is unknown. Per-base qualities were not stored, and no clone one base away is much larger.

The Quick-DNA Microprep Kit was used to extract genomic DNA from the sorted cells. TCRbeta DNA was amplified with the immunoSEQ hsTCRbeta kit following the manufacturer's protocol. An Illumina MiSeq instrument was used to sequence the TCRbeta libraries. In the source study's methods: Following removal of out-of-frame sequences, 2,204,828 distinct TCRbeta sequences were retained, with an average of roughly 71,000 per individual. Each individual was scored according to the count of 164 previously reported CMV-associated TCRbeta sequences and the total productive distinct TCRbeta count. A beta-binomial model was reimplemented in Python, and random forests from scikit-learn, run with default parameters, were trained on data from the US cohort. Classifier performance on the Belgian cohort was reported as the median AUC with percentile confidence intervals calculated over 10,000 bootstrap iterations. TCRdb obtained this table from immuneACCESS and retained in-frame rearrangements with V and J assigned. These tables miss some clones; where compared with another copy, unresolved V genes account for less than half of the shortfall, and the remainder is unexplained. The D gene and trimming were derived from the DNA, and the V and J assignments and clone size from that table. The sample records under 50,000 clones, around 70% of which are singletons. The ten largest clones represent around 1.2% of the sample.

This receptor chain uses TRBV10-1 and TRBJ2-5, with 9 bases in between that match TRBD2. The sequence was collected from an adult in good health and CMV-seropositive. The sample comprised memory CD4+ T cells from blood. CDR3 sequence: CASSRRGGQEVRETQYF. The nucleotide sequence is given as TGCGCCAGCAGTAGGCGGGGGGGCCAAGAAGTTCGGGAGACCCAGTACTTC.